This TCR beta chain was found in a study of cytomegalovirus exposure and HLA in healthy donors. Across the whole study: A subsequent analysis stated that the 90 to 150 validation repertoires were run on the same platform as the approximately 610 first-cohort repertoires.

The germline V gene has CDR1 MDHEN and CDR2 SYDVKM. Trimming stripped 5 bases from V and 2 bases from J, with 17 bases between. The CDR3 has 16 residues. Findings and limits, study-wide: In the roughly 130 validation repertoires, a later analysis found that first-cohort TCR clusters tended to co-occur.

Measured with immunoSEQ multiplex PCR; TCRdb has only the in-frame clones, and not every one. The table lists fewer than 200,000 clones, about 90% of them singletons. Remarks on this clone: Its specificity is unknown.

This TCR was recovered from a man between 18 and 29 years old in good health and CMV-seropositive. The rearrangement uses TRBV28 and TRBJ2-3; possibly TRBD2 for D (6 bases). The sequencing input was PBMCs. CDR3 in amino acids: CASSAPLAVSTDTQYF. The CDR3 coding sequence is TGTGCCAGCAGTGCCCCACTAGCAGTTTCCACAGATACGCAGTATTTT.